The clone carrying this TCR beta chain occurred a few times. These data come from a study of T-cell memory formation after mild COVID-19. Study-wide context: The two donors had largely donor-specific TCR clusters.

The V end lost 3 bases, the J end lost 7 bases, and 11 bases lay between the germline ends. The CDR3 is 13 amino acids. Germline-derived CDR1 and CDR2 are SGHDT and YYEEEE. Using its own MiXCR run on the 5' RACE reads, TCRdb lists one record per CDR3 protein. The sample consists of a few hundred thousand distinct CDR3 sequences, about 16% of them appearing once. Sequencing was done on a sample of PBMCs or a T cell subset sorted from them (not recorded which). This TCR was recovered from a man in his late teens or twenties who had mild COVID-19 (a few samples of this study predate the infection). Cell type and time point are not known. The rearrangement uses TRBV5-6 and TRBJ1-5; D is ambiguous. The chain's CDR3 is CASSYQTEQPQHF. The CDR3 DNA reads TGTGCCAGCAGCTATCAAACAGAACAGCCCCAGCATTTT.